This TCR beta chain is from a study of blood T cell repertoires in COVID-19. Overall study: PBMCs, B-cell-depleted T cells, or T cells provided the cDNA or gDNA that made up the material.

Authors' processing steps: Amplification of reference gene primers was used by the study to estimate nucleated cell counts. Produced via immunoSEQ multiplex PCR; TCRdb's table is partial and in-frame only. The V and J calls and clone size come from that table; D and trimming were worked out from the DNA. The data contain approximately 170,000 clones, 75% to 90% of them singletons. CDR3 length equals 16 residues. The junction had 13 bases not matched to a gene; V was cut back by 5 bases and J by 4 bases. Per the germline V gene, CDR1 is SGHAT and CDR2 is FQNNGV. The chain couples TRBV11-2 to TRBJ2-5; 7 nucleotides line up with TRBD2. The TCR sequence derives from a man younger than 40 with acute or convalescent COVID-19. Sample: peripheral blood. CDR3 in amino acids: CASSPKALAAGETQYF. The CDR3 DNA reads TGTGCCAGCAGCCCAAAGGCGCTAGCGGCGGGAGAGACCCAGTACTTC.